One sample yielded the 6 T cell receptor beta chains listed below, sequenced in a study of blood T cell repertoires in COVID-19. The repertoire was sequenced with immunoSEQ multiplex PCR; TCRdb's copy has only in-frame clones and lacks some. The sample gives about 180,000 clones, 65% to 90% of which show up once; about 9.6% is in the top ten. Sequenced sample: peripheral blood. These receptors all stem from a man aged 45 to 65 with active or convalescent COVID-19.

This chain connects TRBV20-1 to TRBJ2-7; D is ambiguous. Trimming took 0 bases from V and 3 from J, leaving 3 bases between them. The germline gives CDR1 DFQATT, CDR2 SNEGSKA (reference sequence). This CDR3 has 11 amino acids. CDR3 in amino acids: CSARDLYEQYF. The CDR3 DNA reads TGCAGTGCTAGAGACCTCTACGAGCAGTACTTC.

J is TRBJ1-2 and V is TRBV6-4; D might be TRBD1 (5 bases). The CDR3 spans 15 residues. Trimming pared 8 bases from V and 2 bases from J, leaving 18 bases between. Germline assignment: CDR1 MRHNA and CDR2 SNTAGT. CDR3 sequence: CASGRGGGFNYGYTF. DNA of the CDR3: TGTGCCAGCGGGAGGGGAGGCGGTTTCAACTATGGCTACACCTTC.

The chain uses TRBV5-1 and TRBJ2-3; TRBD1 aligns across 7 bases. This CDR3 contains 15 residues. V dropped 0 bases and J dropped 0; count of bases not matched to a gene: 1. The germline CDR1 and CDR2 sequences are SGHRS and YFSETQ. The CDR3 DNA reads TGCGCCAGCAGCTTGGGGGGACAGAGCACAGATACGCAGTATTTT. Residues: CASSLGGQSTDTQYF.

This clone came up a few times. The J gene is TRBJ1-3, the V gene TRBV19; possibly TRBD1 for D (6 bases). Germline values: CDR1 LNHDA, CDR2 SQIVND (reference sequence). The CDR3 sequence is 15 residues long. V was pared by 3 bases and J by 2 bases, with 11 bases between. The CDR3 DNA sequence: TGTGCCAGTAGTATGCGGGGGACAACTGGAAACACCATATATTTT. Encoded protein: CASSMRGTTGNTIYF. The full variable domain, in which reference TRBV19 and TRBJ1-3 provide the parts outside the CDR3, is DGGITQSPKYLFRKEGQNVTLSCEQNLNHDAMYWYRQDPGQGLRLIYYSQIVNDFQKGDIAEGYSVSREKKESFPLTVTSAQKNPTAFYLCASSMRGTTGNTIYFGEGSWLTVV.

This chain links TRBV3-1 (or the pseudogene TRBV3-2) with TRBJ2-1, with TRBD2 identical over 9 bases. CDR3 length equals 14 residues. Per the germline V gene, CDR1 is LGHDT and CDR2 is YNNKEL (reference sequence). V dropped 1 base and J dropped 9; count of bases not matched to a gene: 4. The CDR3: CASSQVFSGGEQFF. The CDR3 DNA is TGTGCCAGCAGCCAAGTTTTTAGCGGGGGTGAGCAGTTCTTC.

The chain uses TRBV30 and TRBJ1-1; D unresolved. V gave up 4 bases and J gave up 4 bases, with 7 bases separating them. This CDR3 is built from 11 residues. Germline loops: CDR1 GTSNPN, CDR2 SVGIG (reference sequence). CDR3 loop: CAWMTGTEAFF. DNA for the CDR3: TGTGCCTGGATGACGGGCACTGAAGCTTTCTTT.